This TCR beta chain derives from a study of blood T cell repertoires in COVID-19. Looking at the study overall: Whether acute or convalescent, the COVID-19 samples came from the United States, Italy and Spain. Sample material is recorded as cDNA or gDNA derived from T cells, B-cell-depleted T cells, or PBMCs.

The length of the CDR3 is 13 residues. The germline CDR1 and CDR2 sequences are WNHNN and SYGVQD (reference sequence). V lost 7 bases to trimming and J lost 4 bases; unmatched junction nucleotides: 5. Original processing notes: Reference gene primer amplification yielded estimated nucleated cell counts. The repertoire was sequenced with immunoSEQ multiplex PCR; TCRdb's copy has only in-frame clones and lacks some. The D gene and trimming were derived from the DNA, and the V and J assignments and clone size from that table. The sample holds around 70,000 clones, roughly 80% seen once. The receptor was isolated from a woman older than 75 with active or convalescent COVID-19. The chain recombines TRBV10-1 with TRBJ2-7; 9 positions match TRBD2. Sequencing was carried out using peripheral blood. This chain's CDR3 is CASISGGPYEQYF. CDR3 DNA sequence: TGCGCCAGCATCAGCGGGGGGCCGTACGAGCAGTACTTC.